This T cell receptor beta chain appears in the sequencing data of a study of regulatory T cells in long-lasting Graves disease. The study's findings and limits: Compared with new cases, persistent Graves' patients showed reduced TCR diversity.

Regarding time point: newly diagnosed GD, antithyroid drugs for less than 3 months. PBMCs were the source of the RNA used for TCR sequencing. The trim removed 8 bases at V and 3 bases at J, leaving 3 bases unmatched. CDR1 SQVTM and CDR2 ANQGSEA come from the germline V gene. This CDR3 has 11 amino acids. Investigators prepared the TCR beta libraries by applying iRepertoire HTBI primers and Arm-PCR of CDR3 regions. TCRdb passed the multiplex PCR reads through MiXCR, listing each CDR3 protein once. This table has 400,000 to 500,000 distinct CDR3 sequences, about 15% appearing once. This clonotype was seen at least ten times. The antigen is unknown. In addition, the sample was reused for a study of T cells in Graves' hyperthyroidism and ophthalmopathy. That work states: Among the patients, aged 18 to 65, hyperthyroidism was newly diagnosed and had lasted under 2 months. Initially, a first-round RT-PCR of the TCR CDR3 employed the HTBI primer set.

The J gene is TRBJ2-7, the V gene TRBV29-1; the match to TRBD1 covers 8 bases. The sequence was collected from a woman between 40 and 55 years old with Graves disease. The sequences come from peripheral blood mononuclear cells (PBMCs), collected at new diagnosis, from a patient treated with antithyroid drugs. The CDR3 reads CSFGQGYEQYF. CDR3 nucleotide sequence: TGCAGCTTCGGACAGGGCTACGAGCAGTACTTC.